This T cell receptor beta chain appears in the sequencing data of a study of blood T cell repertoires in COVID-19. This CDR3 has 14 residues. The germline CDR1 and CDR2 sequences are MDHEN and SYDVKM. V lost 2 bases and J lost 3; bases outside the gene matches: 1. Clones were read by immunoSEQ multiplex PCR, and TCRdb kept only the in-frame ones, dropping some. This table has 250,000 or so clones, roughly 90% appearing once. The sequence was obtained from a man aged 35 to 55 who had recovered from COVID-19. This chain connects TRBV28 to TRBJ1-2; 9 bases agree with TRBD1. The sequenced sample was PBMCs or T cells enriched from blood (not recorded which). The CDR3 region has the DNA TGTGCCAGCAGTTTAGGGACAGGGTACTATGGCTACACCTTC. Residues: CASSLGTGYYGYTF.